This T cell receptor (beta chain) was found in a study of T-cell reconstitution after alpha-beta-depleted transplantation in children. The study's findings and limits: The origin of alpha-beta T cells about two months after transplant was reportedly several hundred expanded graft clones.

Germline CDR1 is SGHVS and CDR2 is FNYEAQ. Trimming pared 0 bases from V and 6 bases from J, leaving 13 bases between. The CDR3 consists of 15 residues. Turning to this clonotype: As yet, its antigen is unknown.

Library preparation (for TCRbeta) was performed with unique molecular identifiers. TCRdb fed the PCR reads into MiXCR, producing one record per CDR3 protein. The table records about 240,000 distinct CDR3 sequences, about 25% of them present only once. The chain employs TRBV7-6 and TRBJ2-3; D not certain. The sample was PBMCs, taken before TCRalphabeta/CD19-depleted stem cell transplant. This clonotype was obtained from a girl aged 2 to 10 with Fanconi anemia, due to receive a stem cell transplant. CDR3 bases: TGTGCCAGCAGCTTAGCATTCCTGGGTCCTGATACGCAGTATTTT. Its protein product is CASSLAFLGPDTQYF.